The 6 T cell receptor beta chains listed next were all sequenced from one sample in a study of monozygotic twins with inflammatory bowel disease. TCRdb re-called the 5' RACE reads and gives one entry per CDR3 protein, without DNA. The sample holds 110,000 to 150,000 distinct CDR3 sequences. Sequenced input: blood. The receptors stem from a human donor with ulcerative colitis or Crohn's disease, or a healthy co-twin of an affected twin (not recorded which).

The chain joins TRBV5-6 to TRBJ2-1; TCRdb returns TRBD1, unconfirmable since there is no DNA. Germline CDR1 is SGHDT and CDR2 is YYEEEE. The CDR3 spans 13 residues. The CDR3 protein is CASSPTGGGEQFF.

The V gene is TRBV29-1, the J gene TRBJ2-7; the TRBD1 assignment by TCRdb is unverifiable without DNA. Germline CDR1 reads SQVTM; CDR2 reads ANQGSEA. The CDR3 has 12 amino acids. Here the CDR3 reads CSAAVGGYEQYF.

The chain employs TRBV7-7 and TRBJ1-5. This CDR3 region has 13 residues. Germline CDR1 is SSHAT and CDR2 is FNYEAQ (reference sequence). CDR3 sequence: CASSLGENQPQHF.

The chain combines TRBV18 with TRBJ2-2; lacking DNA, the TRBD1 call made by TCRdb goes unchecked. CDR3 size: 15 residues. The V gene's germline CDR1 is KGHSH and CDR2 LQKENI. This CDR3 is CASSPRQEDTGELFF.

J is TRBJ2-1 and V is TRBV20-1; TCRdb reports TRBD1, a call that lacks DNA to check it against. The CDR3 is made up of 13 amino acids. Germline V gives CDR1 DFQATT, CDR2 SNEGSKA (reference sequence). The CDR3 sequence: CSAPDRDYNEQFF.

The J gene is TRBJ2-3, the V gene TRBV5-5; TCRdb names TRBD1, which stays unverified in the absence of DNA. Germline V lookup: CDR1 SGHKS, CDR2 YYEKEE (reference sequence). This CDR3 contains 17 residues. The CDR3 here is CASSSRAGAASTDTQYF.